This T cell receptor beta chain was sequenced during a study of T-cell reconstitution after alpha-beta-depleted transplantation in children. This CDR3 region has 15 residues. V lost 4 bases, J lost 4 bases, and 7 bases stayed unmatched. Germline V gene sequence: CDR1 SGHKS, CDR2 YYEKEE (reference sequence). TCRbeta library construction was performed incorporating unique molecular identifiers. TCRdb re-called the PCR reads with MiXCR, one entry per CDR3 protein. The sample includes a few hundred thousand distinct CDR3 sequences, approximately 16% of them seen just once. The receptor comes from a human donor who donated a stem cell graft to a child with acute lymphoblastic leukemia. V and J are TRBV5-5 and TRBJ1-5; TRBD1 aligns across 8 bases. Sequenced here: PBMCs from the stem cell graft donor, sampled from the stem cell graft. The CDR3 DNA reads TGTGCCAGCAGCGGTAGACAGGGGATGAATCAGCCCCAGCATTTT. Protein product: CASSGRQGMNQPQHF.